Listed here are 30 T cell receptor beta chains from one sample, sequenced in a study of regulatory T cells in long-lasting Graves disease. Time point noted: newly diagnosed GD, antithyroid drugs for less than 3 months. PBMC-extracted RNA yielded the TCR library. Building the TCR beta libraries relied on iRepertoire HTBI primers, and CDR3 regions underwent Arm-PCR. TCRdb fed the multiplex PCR reads into MiXCR, producing one record per CDR3 protein. Among about 620,000 distinct CDR3 sequences listed, 16% were seen once. This same sample was also taken into another study, of T cells in Graves' hyperthyroidism and ophthalmopathy.

Here the sequenced sample was peripheral blood mononuclear cells (PBMCs), taken at new diagnosis, from a patient treated with antithyroid drugs. These receptors were collected from a woman aged 25 to 39 with Graves disease.

This clonotype was seen repeatedly, ten times or more. This chain joins TRBV5-1 and TRBJ1-2; TRBD1 matches 8 bases. With 5 bases clipped from V and 7 bases from J, the junction kept 7 bases outside the gene matches. The CDR3 sequence is 13 residues long. Germline values: CDR1 SGHRS, CDR2 YFSETQ. CDR3 region: CASRPTGDSGYTF. The CDR3 DNA reads as TGCGCCAGCAGGCCGACAGGGGATTCTGGCTACACCTTC.

This clonotype occurred a few times. The rearrangement joins TRBV19 to TRBJ2-1, with D possibly TRBD2 on 6 matching bases. The CDR3 totals 16 residues. V lost 7 bases and J 4 bases, leaving 20 bases between the germline ends. CDR1 and CDR2 from the germline V gene are LNHDA and SQIVND (reference sequence). The DNA of the CDR3 is TGTGCCAGTAAGGTATTTAGCGGCACGGATTACAATGAGCAGTTCTTC. As protein: CASKVFSGTDYNEQFF. Supplemented by reference TRBV19 and TRBJ2-1, the full variable domain reads DGGITQSPKYLFRKEGQNVTLSCEQNLNHDAMYWYRQDPGQGLRLIYYSQIVNDFQKGDIAEGYSVSREKKESFPLTVTSAQKNPTAFYLCASKVFSGTDYNEQFFGPGTRLTVL.

CDR3 nucleotide sequence: TGTGCCAGTAGTAGGAGCGGGAACTACAATGAGCAGTTCTTC. Protein product: CASSRSGNYNEQFF. The rearrangement uses TRBV19 and TRBJ2-1; 7 bases line up with TRBD2. Looked up from germline, CDR1 is LNHDA and CDR2 is SQIVND (reference sequence). With 4 bases clipped from V and 3 bases from J, the junction kept 3 bases outside the gene matches. The CDR3 extends over 14 amino acids.

In its sample, this clonotype was seen once. A much larger clone differs by one base, so this may be a read error. The rearrangement joins TRBV28 to TRBJ2-1; 7 bases are shared with TRBD1. The closer fit of TRBJ2-5 to the DNA end suggests the J call may be wrong. The CDR3 totals 14 residues. Germline V gene sequence: CDR1 MDHEN, CDR2 SYDVKM. The CDR3 spells CASWGRQGWETQYF. The CDR3 DNA is TGTGCCAGCTGGGGGCGACAGGGTTGGGAGACCCAGTACTTC.

For this clonotype: The junction differs from germline at one of its ends, possibly a read error. The rearrangement links TRBV20-1 to TRBJ2-7; D perhaps matches TRBD1 (5 bases). The CDR3 loop spans 13 amino acids. Germline lookup yields CDR1 DFQATT and CDR2 SNEGSKA (reference sequence). The CDR3 bases are TGCAGTGCCAGAGAGACAGTGACCTACGAGCAGTACTTC. As protein: CSARETVTYEQYF.

There are a few counts of this clonotype. This chain joins TRBV6-1 and TRBJ1-6; 8 nucleotides align to TRBD1. The CDR3 contains 15 residues. J gave up 8 bases and V 5 bases, and 8 bases lay outside the gene matches. CDR1 and CDR2 from the germline V gene are MNHNS and SASEGT. CDR3 protein: CASSPARQGYSPLHF. For the CDR3, the DNA is TGTGCCAGCAGTCCCGCGAGACAGGGGTATTCACCCCTCCACTTT.

This clonotype was seen more than once but under ten times. One end of the junction varies from germline; a read error may be responsible. The rearrangement joins TRBV5-1 to TRBJ1-4; no firm D call. CDR3 length: 15 residues. Germline loops: CDR1 SGHRS, CDR2 YFSETQ. CDR3 sequence reads: CASSSYSNTNEKLFF. Here the CDR3 DNA reads TGTGCCAGCAGTAGCTACAGTAACACTAATGAAAAACTGTTTTTT.

The rearrangement joins TRBV16 to TRBJ1-2; a weak D match, TRBD1 (5 bases). The V end was cut by 7 bases, the J end by 2 bases, with 14 bases between. CDR3 length: 14 amino acids. The germline CDR1 and CDR2 sequences are KGHSY and FQNENV. Here the CDR3 DNA reads TGTGCCAGCAATAGAGGGACGGACAACTATGGCTACACCTTC. This sequence encodes CASNRGTDNYGYTF.

V is TRBV5-6 and J is TRBJ1-5; 10 bases map to TRBD1. Losses at the gene ends were 0 bases for V and 2 bases for J; bases not matched to a gene: 5. The CDR3 length is 17 residues. Germline CDR1 is SGHDT and CDR2 is YYEEEE. CDR3 loop: CASSLDRDRGRNQPQHF. The CDR3 nucleotides read TGTGCCAGCAGCTTGGACCGGGACAGGGGACGCAATCAGCCCCAGCATTTT.

J is TRBJ2-1 and V is TRBV6-5; 10 positions agree with TRBD2. J gave up 5 bases and V 0 bases, and 13 bases lay outside the gene matches. Germline values: CDR1 MNHEY, CDR2 SVGAGI. The CDR3 contains 19 residues. The CDR3: CASSYSSWDLAGVDNEQFF. The CDR3 DNA sequence: TGTGCCAGCAGTTACTCATCCTGGGATCTAGCGGGAGTGGACAATGAGCAGTTCTTC.

V and J are TRBV11-2 and TRBJ2-1; 9 positions agree with TRBD2. Trimming took 7 bases from V and 11 from J; bases not matched to a gene: 15. Germline V CDR1 and CDR2: SGHAT, FQNNGV. The CDR3 runs 15 residues. The CDR3 loop is CASTTRVAGDVKQFF. In nucleotides, the CDR3 is TGTGCCAGCACCACCCGGGTAGCGGGAGACGTTAAGCAGTTCTTC.

This clonotype was detected ten times or more. This chain connects TRBV12-3 or TRBV12-4 to TRBJ1-1; D is ambiguous. This CDR3 has 14 residues. V was cut by 6 bases and J by 6 bases, with 17 bases left in between. The CDR3 DNA reads as TGTGCCAGCAGCCCCGGTAGGGCGGGCGCTGAAGCTTTCTTT. Translation gives CASSPGRAGAEAFF.

On this clonotype: Given a much more abundant clone one base away, this may be a read error. The V gene is TRBV28, the J gene TRBJ1-3, with no clear D. The germline V and J ends were trimmed by 8 bases and 4 bases, with 12 bases remaining between them. Germline-derived CDR1 and CDR2 are MDHEN and SYDVKM. There are 13 residues in the CDR3. The CDR3 DNA reads as TGTGCCAGCGGGCCGAATGCGGGAAACACCATATATTTT. It yields the protein CASGPNAGNTIYF.

The chain carries TRBV7-9 and TRBJ2-5, with D perhaps matching TRBD1 (6 bases). CDR1 is SEHNR and CDR2 is FQNEAQ in the germline V gene (reference sequence). There are 18 residues in the CDR3. The germline V and J ends were trimmed by 0 bases and 5 bases, with 22 bases remaining between them. This chain's CDR3 is CASSLAMVRDISKETQYF. For the CDR3, the DNA is TGTGCCAGCAGCTTAGCGATGGTCCGGGACATCTCGAAGGAGACCCAGTACTTC.

Concerning this clonotype: A much larger clone sits a single nucleotide away, making a read error possible. This rearrangement joins TRBV2 to TRBJ2-2; TRBD2 matches 7 bases. This CDR3 spans 15 amino acids. Germline V gene sequence: CDR1 SNHLY, CDR2 FYNNEI. The junction had 9 bases not matched to a gene; V was cut back by 7 bases and J by 4 bases. CDR3 nucleotide sequence: TGTGCCAGCAAGGTATCGGGAGGAAGCACCGGGGAGCTGTTTTTT. It is translated as CASKVSGGSTGELFF. The entire variable domain, with the rest obtained from reference TRBV2 and TRBJ2-2, is as follows: EPEVTQTPSHQVTQMGQEVILRCVPISNHLYFYWYRQILGQKVEFLVSFYNNEISEKSEIFDDQFSVERPDGSNFTLKIRSTKLEDSAMYFCASKVSGGSTGELFFGEGSRLTVL.

The J gene is TRBJ1-1, the V gene TRBV5-6; D is ambiguous. With 2 bases removed from V and 1 base from J, the gap between germline ends came to 9 bases. The CDR3 length is 14 residues. Germline V gene sequence: CDR1 SGHDT, CDR2 YYEEEE. CDR3 sequence: CASSFDWGNTEAFF. The CDR3 region has the DNA TGTGCCAGCAGCTTCGATTGGGGGAACACTGAAGCTTTCTTT.

The J gene is TRBJ2-3, the V gene TRBV4-1; tentative D call: TRBD1 (6 bases). The germline V and J ends were trimmed by 2 bases and 2 bases, with 17 bases remaining between them. The CDR3 has 17 residues. CDR1 and CDR2 (germline): MGHRA, YSYEKL. CDR3 DNA: TGCGCCAGCAGCCAACGAGATAGAGGACAGCTCACAGATACGCAGTATTTT. Its protein product is CASSQRDRGQLTDTQYF.

V usage is TRBV30 and J usage is TRBJ1-2; 7 positions match TRBD1. V lost 5 bases and J lost 7; bases outside the gene matches: 13. This CDR3 has 14 residues. CDR1 GTSNPN and CDR2 SVGIG come from the germline V gene (reference sequence). In nucleotides, the CDR3 is TGTGCCTGGGGTGACAGGGTGGTCGGTATTGGCTACACCTTC. Protein sequence: CAWGDRVVGIGYTF. The full variable domain, in which reference TRBV30 and TRBJ1-2 provide the parts outside the CDR3, is SQTIHQWPATLVQPVGSPLSLECTVEGTSNPNLYWYRQAAGRGLQLLFYSVGIGQISSEVPQNLSASRPQDRQFILSSKKLLLSDSGFYLCAWGDRVVGIGYTFGSGTRLTVV.

This clonotype was counted between two and nine times. The rearrangement links TRBV6-5 to TRBJ1-3; no clear D. The CDR3 length is 14 residues. V was cut by 0 bases and J by 2 bases, with 5 bases left in between. Germline V CDR1 and CDR2: MNHEY, SVGAGI. The CDR3 reads CASSYSGTGNTIYF. The DNA of the CDR3 is TGTGCCAGCAGTTACTCGGGAACTGGAAACACCATATATTTT.

This clonotype was observed at least ten times. The V and J genes are TRBV2 and TRBJ1-4; D is ambiguous. Germline values: CDR1 SNHLY, CDR2 FYNNEI. The CDR3 loop spans 15 amino acids. Trimming shortened V by 6 bases and J by 5 bases, and 16 bases separated the two germline ends. CDR3 residues: CASSEGVTSNEKLFF. CDR3 sequence (DNA): TGTGCCAGCAGCGAGGGTGTAACTTCAAATGAAAAACTGTTTTTT.

This clonotype was seen ten or more times. The chain couples TRBV28 to TRBJ2-5; a weak D match, TRBD2 (7 bases). From germline, CDR1 is MDHEN and CDR2 SYDVKM. With 3 bases removed from V and 5 bases from J, the gap between germline ends came to 28 bases. This CDR3 region has 19 residues. The CDR3 nucleotides are TGTGCCAGCAGTTTCGCCGCATCTAAACAGGGACTACCGAGGGAGACCCAGTACTTC. Translated, it gives CASSFAASKQGLPRETQYF.

V gene TRBV20-1 combines with J gene TRBJ2-1; no reliable D call. CDR1 and CDR2 from the germline V gene are DFQATT and SNEGSKA (reference sequence). CDR3 length: 12 residues. The ends were cut back, 2 bases at V and 10 bases at J, with 12 bases in the middle. CDR3 sequence: CSARSDSSEQFF. In nucleotides, the CDR3 is TGCAGTGCTAGATCCGACTCTTCCGAGCAGTTCTTC.

This clonotype was detected ten times or more. The V gene is TRBV3-1, the J gene TRBJ1-1, with 7 bases fitting TRBD1. Germline trimming cut 0 bases from V and 7 bases from J; bases unmatched to any gene: 2. The CDR3 sequence is 13 residues long. Germline values: CDR1 LGHDT, CDR2 YNNKEL (reference sequence). CDR3 region: CASSQDRQGEAFF. The CDR3 bases are TGTGCCAGCAGCCAAGATCGACAGGGTGAAGCTTTCTTT.

This clonotype occurred many times. This rearrangement joins TRBV3-1 to TRBJ1-1; D unresolved. V lost 0 bases, J lost 4 bases, and 12 bases lay in between. This CDR3 spans 15 amino acids. CDR1 and CDR2 from the germline V gene are LGHDT and YNNKEL (reference sequence). For the CDR3, the DNA is TGTGCCAGCAGCCAAGACCCAGCCCGGTCCACTGAAGCTTTCTTT. It translates to CASSQDPARSTEAFF.

The table lists this clonotype with many counts. CDR3 in DNA: TGTGCCAGCAGTAGGACAGCAACTAATGAAAAACTGTTTTTT. The encoded protein is CASSRTATNEKLFF. The genes are TRBV6-1 and TRBJ1-4; perhaps TRBD1 as D (6 bases). Germline V CDR1 and CDR2: MNHNS, SASEGT. V was pared by 5 bases and J by 0 bases, with 7 bases between. This CDR3 spans 14 amino acids.

This clonotype has a count of ten or more. The CDR3 reads CSAREVVPPLEQYF. DNA of the CDR3: TGCAGTGCTAGAGAGGTGGTACCCCCCCTCGAGCAGTACTTC. The chain combines TRBV20-1 with TRBJ2-7, with no clear D. V lost 0 bases, J lost 6 bases, and 15 bases lay in between. Germline V gene lookup returns CDR1 DFQATT and CDR2 SNEGSKA (reference sequence). This CDR3 region has 14 residues.

This clonotype was recorded a few times. This chain joins TRBV20-1 and TRBJ2-3, with unresolved D. The CDR3 runs to 13 residues. V lost 1 base and J lost 5, with 10 bases in between. Germline V lookup: CDR1 DFQATT, CDR2 SNEGSKA (reference sequence). CDR3 amino acids: CSARADIVDTQYF. The CDR3 nucleotides read TGCAGTGCTAGAGCCGACATCGTAGATACGCAGTATTTT.

This clonotype was seen many times. The chain combines TRBV7-9 with TRBJ2-2, with D unresolved. The CDR3 loop spans 13 amino acids. CDR1 is SEHNR and CDR2 is FQNEAQ in the germline V gene (reference sequence). V shed 2 bases and J shed 3 bases, with 4 bases lying between them. As DNA, the CDR3 is TGTGCCAGCAGCTTAAGCGACACCGGGGAGCTGTTTTTT. Translated, it gives CASSLSDTGELFF.

V usage is TRBV12-3 or TRBV12-4 and J usage is TRBJ1-1, with D uncertain. Trimming pared 5 bases from V and 8 bases from J, leaving 9 bases between. The CDR3 has 11 amino acids. CDR3 sequence: CASSISWEAFF. In nucleotides, the CDR3 is TGTGCCAGCAGTATTTCCTGGGAAGCTTTCTTT.

This clonotype was recorded at least ten times. The rearrangement links TRBV28 to TRBJ1-4, with D maybe TRBD1 (6 bases). The ends were cut back, 6 bases at V and 17 bases at J, with 16 bases in the middle. Germline loops: CDR1 MDHEN, CDR2 SYDVKM. The CDR3 loop spans 11 amino acids. DNA of the CDR3: TGTGCCAGCAGCTTACGGGACACGAGCTTTTTT. Protein product: CASSLRDTSFF.